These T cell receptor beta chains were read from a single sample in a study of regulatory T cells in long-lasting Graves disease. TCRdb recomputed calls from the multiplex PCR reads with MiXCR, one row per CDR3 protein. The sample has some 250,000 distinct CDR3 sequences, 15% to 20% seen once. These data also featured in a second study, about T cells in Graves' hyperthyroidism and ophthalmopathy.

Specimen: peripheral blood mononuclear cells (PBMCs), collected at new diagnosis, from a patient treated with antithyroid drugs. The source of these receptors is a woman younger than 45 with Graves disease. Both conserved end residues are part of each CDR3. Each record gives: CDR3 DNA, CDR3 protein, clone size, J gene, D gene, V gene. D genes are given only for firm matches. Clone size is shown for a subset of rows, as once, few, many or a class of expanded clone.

cdr3_nt: TGTGCCAGCACCCTGGGGGCAGGGGGAGAGACCCAGTACTTC
cdr3_aa: CASTLGAGGETQYF
clone_size: many
j_call: TRBJ2-5
d_call: TRBD1
v_call: TRBV2

cdr3_nt: TGTGCCAGCAGTTTATCAGGGATCCCTGAAGCTTTCTTT
cdr3_aa: CASSLSGIPEAFF
clone_size: many
j_call: TRBJ1-1
d_call: NA
v_call: TRBV12-3/TRBV12-4

cdr3_nt: TGTGCCAGCAGCCAAGCGGCAGGGGAGATCTCGTACACCATATATTTT
cdr3_aa: CASSQAAGEISYTIYF
clone_size: many
j_call: TRBJ1-3
d_call: NA
v_call: TRBV3-1

cdr3_nt: TGTGCCAGCATTCGCTTTAGAGGTGGGGATGAGCAGTTCTTC
cdr3_aa: CASIRFRGGDEQFF
clone_size: many
j_call: TRBJ2-1
d_call: NA
v_call: TRBV6-1

cdr3_nt: TGTGCCAGCAGCGAGGACAGGGGAGTTCACGAGCAGTACTTC
cdr3_aa: CASSEDRGVHEQYF
clone_size: many
j_call: TRBJ2-7
d_call: TRBD1
v_call: TRBV11-2

cdr3_nt: TGTGCCAGCTCACCTGCACTTATGAACACTGAAGCTTTCTTT
cdr3_aa: CASSPALMNTEAFF
clone_size: many
j_call: TRBJ1-1
d_call: NA
v_call: TRBV18

cdr3_nt: TGTGCCAGCAGTGGTCAGGTTAATGAAAAACTGTTTTTT
cdr3_aa: CASSGQVNEKLFF
clone_size: many
j_call: TRBJ1-4
d_call: NA
v_call: TRBV27

cdr3_nt: TGTGCCAGCAGCCTCGGAGGCAGGTCGGGTTACGAGCAGTACTTC
cdr3_aa: CASSLGGRSGYEQYF
clone_size: many
j_call: TRBJ2-7
d_call: NA
v_call: TRBV7-6

cdr3_nt: TGTGCCACCAGTGATCCCCCTAGCACGGCGCAGTATTTT
cdr3_aa: CATSDPPSTAQYF
clone_size: NA
j_call: TRBJ2-3
d_call: NA
v_call: TRBV24-1

cdr3_nt: TGTGCCAGCACTTCCCAGGGTGGTTATTCACCCCTCCACTTT
cdr3_aa: CASTSQGGYSPLHF
clone_size: many
j_call: TRBJ1-6
d_call: NA
v_call: TRBV11-2

cdr3_nt: TGTGCCAGCAGCTTGGTCGTAGGGCCGTACCAAGAGACCCAGTACTTC
cdr3_aa: CASSLVVGPYQETQYF
clone_size: many
j_call: TRBJ2-5
d_call: NA
v_call: TRBV7-9

cdr3_nt: TGTGCCACCGACAATGGGGCTGGGGCCAACGTCCTGACTTTC
cdr3_aa: CATDNGAGANVLTF
clone_size: many
j_call: TRBJ2-6
d_call: NA
v_call: TRBV6-1